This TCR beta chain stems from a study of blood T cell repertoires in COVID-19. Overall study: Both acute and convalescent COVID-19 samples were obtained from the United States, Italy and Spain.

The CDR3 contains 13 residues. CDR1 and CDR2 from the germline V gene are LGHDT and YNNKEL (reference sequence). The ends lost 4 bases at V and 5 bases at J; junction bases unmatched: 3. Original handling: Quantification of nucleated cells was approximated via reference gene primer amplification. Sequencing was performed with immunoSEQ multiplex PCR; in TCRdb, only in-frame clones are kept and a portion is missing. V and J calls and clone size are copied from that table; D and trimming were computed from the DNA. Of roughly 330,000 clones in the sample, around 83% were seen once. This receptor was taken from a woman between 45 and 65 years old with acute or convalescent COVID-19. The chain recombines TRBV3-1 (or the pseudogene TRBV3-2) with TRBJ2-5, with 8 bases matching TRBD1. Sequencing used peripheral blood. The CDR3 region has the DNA TGTGCCAGCAGCCGCAGGGGGCTGGAGACCCAGTACTTC. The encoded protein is CASSRRGLETQYF.